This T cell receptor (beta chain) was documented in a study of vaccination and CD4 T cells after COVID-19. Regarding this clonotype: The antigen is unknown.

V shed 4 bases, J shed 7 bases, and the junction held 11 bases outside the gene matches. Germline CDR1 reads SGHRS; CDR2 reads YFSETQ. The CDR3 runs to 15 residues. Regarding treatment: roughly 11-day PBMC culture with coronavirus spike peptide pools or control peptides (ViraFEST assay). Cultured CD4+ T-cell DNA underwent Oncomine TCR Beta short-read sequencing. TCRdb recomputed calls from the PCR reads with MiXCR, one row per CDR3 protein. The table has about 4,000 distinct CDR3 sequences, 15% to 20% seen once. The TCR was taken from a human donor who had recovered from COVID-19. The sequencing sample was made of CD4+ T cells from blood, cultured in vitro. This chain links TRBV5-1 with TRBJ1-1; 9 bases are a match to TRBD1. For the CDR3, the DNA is TGCGCCAGCAGCAAGACAGGGGGTTCAATTATTGAAGCTTTCTTT. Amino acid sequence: CASSKTGGSIIEAFF.